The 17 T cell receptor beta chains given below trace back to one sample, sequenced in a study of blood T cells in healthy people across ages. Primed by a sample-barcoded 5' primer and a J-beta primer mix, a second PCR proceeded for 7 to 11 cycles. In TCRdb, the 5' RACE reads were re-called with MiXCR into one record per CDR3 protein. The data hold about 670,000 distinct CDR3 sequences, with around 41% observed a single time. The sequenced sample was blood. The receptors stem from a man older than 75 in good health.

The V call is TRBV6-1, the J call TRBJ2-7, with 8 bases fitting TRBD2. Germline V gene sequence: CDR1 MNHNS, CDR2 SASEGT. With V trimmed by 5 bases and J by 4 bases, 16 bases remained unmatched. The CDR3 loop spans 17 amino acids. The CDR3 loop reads CASSQTRASGRGYEQYF. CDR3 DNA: TGTGCCAGCAGTCAAACCCGTGCTAGCGGGCGGGGATACGAGCAGTACTTC.

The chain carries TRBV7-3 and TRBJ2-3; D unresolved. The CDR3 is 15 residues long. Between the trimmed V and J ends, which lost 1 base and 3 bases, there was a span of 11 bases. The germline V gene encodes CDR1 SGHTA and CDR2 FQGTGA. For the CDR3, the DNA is TGTGCCAGCAGCTTAATGGGTCAGGCTACAGATACGCAGTATTTT. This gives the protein CASSLMGQATDTQYF.

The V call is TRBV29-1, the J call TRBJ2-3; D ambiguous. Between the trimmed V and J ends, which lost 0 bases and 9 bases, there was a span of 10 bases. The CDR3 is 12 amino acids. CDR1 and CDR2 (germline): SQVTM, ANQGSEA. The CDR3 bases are TGCAGCGTTGAAGATCTTGGTAGGACGCAGTATTTT. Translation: CSVEDLGRTQYF.

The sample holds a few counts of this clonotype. The CDR3 here is CSVEGGPGNYGYTF. CDR3 nucleotide sequence: TGCAGCGTTGAGGGGGGACCAGGGAACTATGGCTACACCTTC. The chain recombines TRBV29-1 with TRBJ1-2; weak D call: TRBD1 (5 bases). Trimming took 3 bases from V and 2 from J, leaving 13 bases between them. Per germline, CDR1 SQVTM and CDR2 ANQGSEA. The CDR3 contains 14 residues.

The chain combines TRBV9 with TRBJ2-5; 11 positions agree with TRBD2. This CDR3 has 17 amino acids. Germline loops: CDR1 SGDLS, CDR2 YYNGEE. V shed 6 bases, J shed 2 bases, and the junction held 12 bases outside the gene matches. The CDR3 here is CASNRRGGLAAQETQYF. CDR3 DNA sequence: TGTGCCAGCAACCGGAGGGGGGGACTAGCGGCACAAGAGACCCAGTACTTC.

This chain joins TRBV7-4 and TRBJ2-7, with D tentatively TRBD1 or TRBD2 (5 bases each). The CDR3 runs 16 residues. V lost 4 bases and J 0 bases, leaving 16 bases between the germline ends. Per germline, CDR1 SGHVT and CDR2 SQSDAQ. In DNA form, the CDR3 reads TGTGCCAGCAGCTCAGTTGGGGGAACGAGCTCCTACGAGCAGTACTTC. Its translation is CASSSVGGTSSYEQYF.

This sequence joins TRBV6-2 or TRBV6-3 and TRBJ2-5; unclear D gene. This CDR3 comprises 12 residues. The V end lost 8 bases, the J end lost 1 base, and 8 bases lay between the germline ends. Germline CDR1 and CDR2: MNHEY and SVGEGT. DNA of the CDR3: TGTGCCAGCGCATGGGTCCAAGAGACCCAGTACTTC. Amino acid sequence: CASAWVQETQYF.

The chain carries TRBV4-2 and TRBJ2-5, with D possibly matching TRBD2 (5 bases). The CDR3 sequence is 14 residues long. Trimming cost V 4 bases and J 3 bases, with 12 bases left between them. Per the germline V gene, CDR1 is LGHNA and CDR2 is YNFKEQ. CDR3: CASSREDGEETQYF. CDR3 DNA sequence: TGTGCCAGCAGCCGAGAAGACGGGGAAGAGACCCAGTACTTC.

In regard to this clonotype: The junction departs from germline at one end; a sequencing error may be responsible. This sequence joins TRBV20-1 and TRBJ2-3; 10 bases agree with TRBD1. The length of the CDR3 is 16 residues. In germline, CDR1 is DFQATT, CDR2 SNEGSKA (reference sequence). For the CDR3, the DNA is TGCAGTGCCTTATTCACCGGGACAGGGGTACCAGATACGCAGTGTTTT. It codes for CSALFTGTGVPDTQCF.

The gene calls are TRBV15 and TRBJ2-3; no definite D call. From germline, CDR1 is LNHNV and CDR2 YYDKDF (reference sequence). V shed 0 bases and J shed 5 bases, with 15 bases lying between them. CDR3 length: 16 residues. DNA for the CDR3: TGTGCCACCAGCAGAGATATATCGACACCCCAAGATACGCAGTATTTT. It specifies CATSRDISTPQDTQYF.

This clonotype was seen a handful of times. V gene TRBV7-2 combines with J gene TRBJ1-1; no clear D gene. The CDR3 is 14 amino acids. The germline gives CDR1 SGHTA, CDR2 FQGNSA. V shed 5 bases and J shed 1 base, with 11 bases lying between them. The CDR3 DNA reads TGTGCCAGCAGCCCCTGGACGGAGAACACTGAAGCTTTCTTT. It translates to CASSPWTENTEAFF.

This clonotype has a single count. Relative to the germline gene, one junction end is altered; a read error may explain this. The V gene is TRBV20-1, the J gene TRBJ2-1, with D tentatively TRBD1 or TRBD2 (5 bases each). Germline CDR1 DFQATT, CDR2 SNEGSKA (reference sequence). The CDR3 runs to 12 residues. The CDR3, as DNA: TGCAGGGCTAGCCCTAGGGGCAATGAGCAGTTCTTC. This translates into CRASPRGNEQFF.

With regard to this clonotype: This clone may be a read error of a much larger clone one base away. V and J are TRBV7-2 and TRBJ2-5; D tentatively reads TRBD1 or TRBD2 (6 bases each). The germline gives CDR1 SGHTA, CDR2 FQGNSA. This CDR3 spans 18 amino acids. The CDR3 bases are TGTGCCAGAAGCTCAGGACTCACAGGGACCTTGGGGGGAGAGACCCAGTACTTC. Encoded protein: CARSSGLTGTLGGETQYF.

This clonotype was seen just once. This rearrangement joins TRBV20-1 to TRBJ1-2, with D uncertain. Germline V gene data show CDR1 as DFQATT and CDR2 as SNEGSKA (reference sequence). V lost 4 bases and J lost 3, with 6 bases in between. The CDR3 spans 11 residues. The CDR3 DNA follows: TGCAGTGCTACCGGGGACTATGGCTACACCTTC. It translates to CSATGDYGYTF.

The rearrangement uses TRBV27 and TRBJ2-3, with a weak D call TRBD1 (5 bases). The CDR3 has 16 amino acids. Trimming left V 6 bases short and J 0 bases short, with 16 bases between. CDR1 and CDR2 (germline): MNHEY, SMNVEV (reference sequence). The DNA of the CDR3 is TGTGCCAGCAGCCCACGGGTGACAGTTAGCACAGATACGCAGTATTTT. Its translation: CASSPRVTVSTDTQYF.

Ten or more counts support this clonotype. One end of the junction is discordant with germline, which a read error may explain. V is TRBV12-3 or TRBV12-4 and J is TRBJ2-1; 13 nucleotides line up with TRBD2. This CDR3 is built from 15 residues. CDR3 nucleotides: TGTGCCAGCACGAAGAGGACTAGCGGGAGAAATGGGCAGTTCTTC. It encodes CASTKRTSGRNGQFF.

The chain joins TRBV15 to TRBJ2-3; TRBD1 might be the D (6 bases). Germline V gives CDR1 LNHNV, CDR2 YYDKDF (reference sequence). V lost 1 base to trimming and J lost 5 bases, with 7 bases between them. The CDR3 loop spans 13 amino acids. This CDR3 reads CATSRGQVDTQYF. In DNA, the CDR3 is TGTGCCACCAGCAGAGGACAGGTAGATACGCAGTATTTT.